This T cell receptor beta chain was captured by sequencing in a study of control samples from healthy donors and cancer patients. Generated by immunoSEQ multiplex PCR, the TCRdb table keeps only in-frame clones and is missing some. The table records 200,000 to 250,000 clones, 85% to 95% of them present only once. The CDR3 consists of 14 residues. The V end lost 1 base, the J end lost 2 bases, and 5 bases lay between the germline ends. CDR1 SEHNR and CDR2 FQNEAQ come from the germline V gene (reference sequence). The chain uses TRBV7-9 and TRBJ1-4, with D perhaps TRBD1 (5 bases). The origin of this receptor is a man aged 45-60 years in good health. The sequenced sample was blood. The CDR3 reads CASSLGQTNEKLFF. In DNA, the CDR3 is TGTGCCAGCAGCTTAGGACAGACTAATGAAAAACTGTTTTTT.